Listed below are T cell receptor beta chains from one sample, sequenced in a study of blood T cell repertoires in COVID-19. Measured with immunoSEQ multiplex PCR; TCRdb has only the in-frame clones, and not every one. The sample includes about 160,000 clones, more than 80% of them seen just once. Sample: peripheral blood. Source of these receptors: a man aged 55 to 70 with acute or convalescent COVID-19. CDR3s include the opening cysteine and the closing phenylalanine or tryptophan.

v_gene	j_gene	CDR3aa
TRBV4-1	TRBJ1-2	CASTSDRGVHGYTF
TRBV27	TRBJ1-6	CASKKQPSSYNSPLHF
TRBV19	TRBJ1-4	CASRQRTATNEKLFF
TRBV19	TRBJ1-1	CASSPGQGVTEAFF
TRBV2	TRBJ2-1	CATVGGNSYNEQFF
TRBV9	TRBJ2-3	CASKPSATDTQYF
TRBV27	TRBJ2-1	CASSSTNQGGSYNEQFF
TRBV7-3	TRBJ2-3	CASSPDGQASTDTQYF
TRBV7-9	TRBJ1-5	CASSLSEIHQPQHF
TRBV6-1	TRBJ1-1	CASSGGQGKMNTEAFF
TRBV5-6	TRBJ2-3	CASREGPSTDTQYF
TRBV19	TRBJ2-1	CASRPLAGSSYNEQFF
TRBV30	TRBJ2-2	CAWSEAQGVIGELFF
TRBV5-1	TRBJ2-3	CASRAGLAVADTQYF
TRBV19	TRBJ1-5	CASSPRTGPNQPQHF
TRBV7-9	TRBJ1-2	CASSQEAPKNYGYTF
TRBV6-2/TRBV6-3	TRBJ2-7	CASRPISQGSAEQYF
TRBV4-1	TRBJ2-7	CASSPEGWDTNSYEQYF